What follows are 25 T cell receptor beta chains derived from one specimen sequenced in a study of shared clonotypes between healthy human individuals. TCRdb keeps only in-frame clones here, not all; method: immunoSEQ multiplex PCR. The profile shows roughly 1,000,000 clones, 70% to 80% of them singletons. The sample taken for sequencing was memory CD4+ T cells from PBMCs. The subset is: CD45RA-negative fraction. The receptors come from a man younger than 35 in good health. Some clones in this sample may be carry-over from other donors' samples.

The rearrangement joins TRBV11-2 to TRBJ1-1; D call uncertain. V shed 1 base and J shed 3 bases, with 9 bases lying between them. The germline V gene has CDR1 SGHAT and CDR2 FQNNGV. This CDR3 has 14 residues. The CDR3 DNA is TGTGCCAGCAGCTTAGTGGGCCGTCACACTGAAGCTTTCTTT. As protein: CASSLVGRHTEAFF.

The chain carries TRBV19 and TRBJ2-7; TRBD2 aligns across 14 bases. The CDR3 spans 16 residues. Germline assignment: CDR1 LNHDA and CDR2 SQIVND (reference sequence). J was trimmed by 2 bases and V by 3 bases; bases with no gene match: 3. CDR3 coding DNA: TGTGCCAGTAGTATGGGACTAGCGGGAGTACCCTACGAGCAGTACTTC. Translated: CASSMGLAGVPYEQYF.

Only a few counts were recorded for this clone. The chain combines TRBV4-3 with TRBJ1-4; 9 nucleotides line up with TRBD1. This CDR3 has 16 amino acids. The V segment lost 3 bases and the J segment 1 base; nucleotides outside the gene matches: 3. In germline, CDR1 is LGHNA, CDR2 YSLEER. This chain's CDR3 is CASSQATGGTNEKLFF. CDR3 in DNA: TGCGCCAGCAGCCAGGCGACAGGGGGAACTAATGAAAAACTGTTTTTT.

This clone was detected a few times. The chain combines TRBV2 with TRBJ1-2, with 8 positions matching TRBD1. V lost 7 bases, J lost 5 bases, and 3 bases stayed unmatched. CDR3 length: 12 amino acids. In germline, CDR1 is SNHLY, CDR2 FYNNEI. The CDR3 sequence: CASTRGLYGYTF. The CDR3 DNA follows: TGTGCCAGCACCAGGGGGCTGTATGGCTACACCTTC. The full variable domain, in which reference TRBV2 and TRBJ1-2 provide the parts outside the CDR3, is EPEVTQTPSHQVTQMGQEVILRCVPISNHLYFYWYRQILGQKVEFLVSFYNNEISEKSEIFDDQFSVERPDGSNFTLKIRSTKLEDSAMYFCASTRGLYGYTFGSGTRLTVV.

Remarks on this clone: This clone may be a read error of a much larger clone one base away. Other DNA sequences of this sample code for an identical CDR3. The gene calls are TRBV11-2 and TRBJ1-1; D gene ambiguous. Trimming took off 2 bases at V and 1 base at J, with 2 bases between the two ends. The length of the CDR3 is 12 residues. Germline CDR1 and CDR2: SGHAT and FQNNGV. CDR3 region: CASSLRNTEAFF. CDR3 coding DNA: TGTGCCAGCAGCTTACGGAACACTGAAGCTTTCTTT.

This clone was seen at least ten times. The chain is built from TRBV28 and TRBJ2-6; tentatively, D is TRBD1 or TRBD2 (6 bases each). Germline V gene lookup returns CDR1 MDHEN and CDR2 SYDVKM. CDR3 length equals 15 residues. V shed 6 bases and J shed 2 bases, with 11 bases lying between them. This chain's CDR3 is CASRGGGAGANVLTF. The CDR3 DNA sequence: TGTGCCAGCAGGGGGGGCGGAGCTGGGGCCAACGTCCTGACTTTC.

This clone occurred a few times. The gene calls are TRBV18 and TRBJ2-3, with D unresolved. This CDR3 is 13 amino acids long. V dropped 1 base and J dropped 2 bases, with 4 bases sitting between them. Germline values: CDR1 KGHSH, CDR2 LQKENI. The CDR3 DNA reads as TGTGCCAGCTCACCACGGACCACAGATACGCAGTATTTT. Its translation: CASSPRTTDTQYF.

This clone turned up a few times. The V gene is TRBV29-1, the J gene TRBJ1-5; 9 bases are shared with TRBD1. With 6 bases clipped from V and 7 bases from J, the junction kept 10 bases outside the gene matches. The germline CDR1 and CDR2 sequences are SQVTM and ANQGSEA. The CDR3 extends over 14 amino acids. The DNA for the CDR3 is TGCAGCGTATGGACAGGGGAACTTACCCAGCCCCAGCATTTT. It is translated as CSVWTGELTQPQHF.

J is TRBJ1-5 and V is TRBV18, with 7 positions matching TRBD1. Germline-derived CDR1 and CDR2 are KGHSH and LQKENI. J lost 1 base, V lost 1 base, and 4 bases had no gene match. The CDR3 runs to 16 residues. This CDR3 is CASSPQGARSNQPQHF. As DNA, the CDR3 is TGTGCCAGCTCACCACAGGGGGCTAGGAGCAATCAGCCCCAGCATTTT. Variable domain in full (rest from reference TRBV18 and TRBJ1-5): NAGVMQNPRHLVRRRGQEARLRCSPMKGHSHVYWYRQLPEEGLKFMVYLQKENIIDESGMPKERFSAEFPKEGPSILRIQQVVRGDSAAYFCASSPQGARSNQPQHFGDGTRLSIL.

This chain links TRBV7-9 with TRBJ2-2; D possibly uses TRBD1 or TRBD2 (5 bases each). CDR1 is SEHNR, CDR2 FQNEAQ, per germline (reference sequence). V was pared by 6 bases and J by 2 bases, with 13 bases between. The CDR3 spans 15 residues. The CDR3 loop reads CASSVPGPNTGELFF. CDR3 bases: TGTGCCAGCAGTGTCCCGGGACCCAACACCGGGGAGCTGTTTTTT.

This chain uses TRBV7-2 with TRBJ2-5; maybe TRBD2 (5 bases). Germline CDR1 and CDR2: SGHTA and FQGNSA. This CDR3 contains 18 residues. V was cut by 2 bases and J by 0 bases, with 19 bases left in between. CDR3: CASSLKISERRHQETQYF. CDR3 DNA: TGTGCCAGCAGCTTAAAGATTTCGGAGCGGCGGCACCAAGAGACCCAGTACTTC. The full variable domain, completed using reference TRBV7-2 and TRBJ2-5, is GAGVSQSPSNKVTEKGKDVELRCDPISGHTALYWYRQSLGQGLEFLIYFQGNSAPDKSGLPSDRFSAERTGGSVSTLTIQRTQQEDSAVYLCASSLKISERRHQETQYFGPGTRLLVL.

The rearrangement joins TRBV28 to TRBJ1-5; D may be TRBD1 (6 bases). Germline CDR1 reads MDHEN; CDR2 reads SYDVKM. Trimming took off 5 bases at V and 4 bases at J, with 15 bases between the two ends. This CDR3 has 15 amino acids. Written as DNA, the CDR3 is TGTGCCAGCAGTACAGGGACCGTAGGGAATCAGCCCCAGCATTTT. It specifies CASSTGTVGNQPQHF.

Comment on this clone: The sample has other DNA sequences that encode this CDR3 too. The rearrangement uses TRBV7-2 and TRBJ2-5, with D unclear. V was trimmed by 1 base and J by 1 base, leaving 10 bases between them. The CDR3 consists of 15 residues. Germline values: CDR1 SGHTA, CDR2 FQGNSA. The CDR3 here is CASSLGASLQETQYF. The CDR3, as DNA: TGTGCCAGCAGCTTAGGCGCAAGTCTCCAAGAGACCCAGTACTTC.

In its sample, this clone was seen many times. V usage is TRBV10-3 and J usage is TRBJ2-7, with 8 bases lining up with TRBD2. Germline V gives CDR1 ENHRY, CDR2 SYGVKD. V shed 6 bases, J shed 1 base, and the junction held 8 bases outside the gene matches. The CDR3 runs to 15 residues. The CDR3 sequence is CAISAGTRGSYEQYF. For the CDR3, the DNA is TGTGCCATCAGCGCTGGGACTAGGGGATCCTACGAGCAGTACTTC.

J is TRBJ2-3 and V is TRBV9; no firm D call. V lost 3 bases, J lost 1 base, and 9 bases lay in between. Germline V gives CDR1 SGDLS, CDR2 YYNGEE. The CDR3 totals 14 residues. As DNA, the CDR3 is TGTGCCAGCAGCGCACTATCCGGCACAGATACGCAGTATTTT. Its translation is CASSALSGTDTQYF.

The J gene is TRBJ2-5, the V gene TRBV18, with 8 nucleotides matching TRBD2. Germline assignment: CDR1 KGHSH and CDR2 LQKENI. The CDR3 runs 16 residues. Germline trimming cut 2 bases from V and 6 bases from J; bases unmatched to any gene: 11. Written as DNA, the CDR3 is TGTGCCAGCTCACCAAAACCGGGACTAGAGGTTCAGACCCAGTACTTC. Its translation: CASSPKPGLEVQTQYF. Looking up the rest from reference TRBV18 and TRBJ2-5 gives the full variable domain: NAGVMQNPRHLVRRRGQEARLRCSPMKGHSHVYWYRQLPEEGLKFMVYLQKENIIDESGMPKERFSAEFPKEGPSILRIQQVVRGDSAAYFCASSPKPGLEVQTQYFGPGTRLLVL.

The chain combines TRBV4-3 with TRBJ1-1; TRBD1 is a possible D gene (5 bases). Trimming took 0 bases from V and 6 from J, leaving 14 bases between them. The length of the CDR3 is 15 residues. The germline V gene has CDR1 LGHNA and CDR2 YSLEER. The DNA for the CDR3 is TGCGCCAGCAGCCAAGATCCCGGGACGTCCTCTGAAGCTTTCTTT. Its protein is CASSQDPGTSSEAFF.

This clone was seen more than once but under ten times. The chain links TRBV28 to TRBJ1-3; D is possibly TRBD1 (6 bases). Germline-derived CDR1 and CDR2 are MDHEN and SYDVKM. V shed 6 bases and J shed 5 bases, with 14 bases lying between them. CDR3 length: 14 amino acids. The CDR3, as DNA: TGTGCCAGCAGATTCCGGGACACAAGAAACACCATATATTTT. It encodes CASRFRDTRNTIYF.

J is TRBJ2-5 and V is TRBV5-1; D remains ambiguous. The CDR3 is made up of 14 amino acids. Trimming cost V 4 bases and J 2 bases, with 12 bases left between them. The germline V gene encodes CDR1 SGHRS and CDR2 YFSETQ. The CDR3 reads CASSPRRPQETQYF. The CDR3 DNA follows: TGCGCCAGCAGCCCGAGAAGGCCTCAAGAGACCCAGTACTTC.

V gene TRBV30 combines with J gene TRBJ2-2; 7 bases fit TRBD1. Losses at the gene ends were 1 base for V and 4 bases for J; bases not matched to a gene: 0. Germline V gives CDR1 GTSNPN, CDR2 SVGIG (reference sequence). This CDR3 comprises 13 residues. The CDR3 DNA reads TGTGCCTGGAGTGAGGGGGCCACCGGGGAGCTGTTTTTT. This encodes CAWSEGATGELFF.

A note on this clone: Additional DNA sequences in this sample encode the identical CDR3. This chain links TRBV11-2 with TRBJ2-7; D uncertain. Germline assignment: CDR1 SGHAT and CDR2 FQNNGV. Trimming cost V 4 bases and J 7 bases, with 8 bases left between them. The CDR3 is 11 amino acids. The CDR3 DNA follows: TGTGCCAGCAGCTCATACCGAGAGCAGTACTTC. It specifies CASSSYREQYF. Combining the CDR3 with reference TRBV11-2 and TRBJ2-7 gives the whole variable domain EAGVAQSPRYKIIEKRQSVAFWCNPISGHATLYWYQQILGQGPKLLIQFQNNGVVDDSQLPKDRFSAERLKGVDSTLKIQPAKLEDSAVYLCASSSYREQYFGPGTRLTVT.

This chain links TRBV4-3 with TRBJ2-3; TRBD1 might be the D (6 bases). The CDR3 has 14 residues. V lost 1 base and J lost 15, with 20 bases in between. From germline, CDR1 is LGHNA and CDR2 YSLEER. The CDR3 loop is CASSQGSTRTVVYF. CDR3 nucleotide sequence: TGCGCCAGCAGCCAAGGGTCTACCAGGACAGTTGTTTATTTT.

This clone came up once. The chain combines TRBV18 with TRBJ2-7, with D unresolved. CDR1 and CDR2 from the germline V gene are KGHSH and LQKENI. V shed 3 bases and J shed 6 bases, with 15 bases lying between them. The CDR3 is 14 amino acids. In DNA, the CDR3 is TGTGCCAGCTCACCTACGTCGGCAGACGGCGAGCAGTACTTC. Translated, it gives CASSPTSADGEQYF.

Details on this clone: A much larger clone lies a single base off, so this may be a read error. Other DNA variants within this sample encode the same CDR3. The chain employs TRBV6-5 and TRBJ1-1, with D hard to call. V was trimmed by 5 bases and J by 0 bases, leaving 4 bases between them. The CDR3 runs 12 residues. CDR1 and CDR2 (germline): MNHEY, SVGAGI. The chain's CDR3 is CASSRMNTEAFF. The CDR3, as DNA: TGTGCCAGCAGTCGAATGAACACTGAAGCTTTCTTT.

The V and J genes are TRBV27 and TRBJ1-2; no firm D call. The CDR3 covers 14 residues. Germline CDR1 reads MNHEY; CDR2 reads SMNVEV (reference sequence). V was pared by 5 bases and J by 0 bases, with 10 bases between. The CDR3 loop is CASSRAGANYGYTF. For the CDR3, the DNA is TGTGCCAGCAGTCGAGCAGGAGCTAACTATGGCTACACCTTC.